The 8 T cell receptor beta chains below come from one sample, sequenced in a study of T cell responses to AZD1222 COVID-19 vaccine. Generated by immunoSEQ multiplex PCR, the TCRdb table keeps only in-frame clones and is missing some. The table includes about 200,000 clones, about nine tenths detected once. Sequenced material: peripheral blood, taken 28 days after the second AZD1222 dose. The receptors here all came from an adult who received the AZD1222 COVID-19 vaccine.

Here the CDR3 DNA reads TGTGCCAGCAGCAAGGGACTAGCGGGAGGTCTTTTTAGCACAGATACGCAGTATTTT. Amino acids: CASSKGLAGGLFSTDTQYF. V gene TRBV5-4 combines with J gene TRBJ2-3, with 15 nucleotides matching TRBD2. The CDR3 totals 19 residues. Germline lookup yields CDR1 SGHNT and CDR2 YYREEE (reference sequence). J lost 0 bases, V lost 4 bases, and 9 bases had no gene match.

V gene TRBV3-1 (or the pseudogene TRBV3-2) combines with J gene TRBJ2-3; D assignment may be TRBD1 or TRBD2 (5 bases each). The CDR3 totals 15 residues. CDR1 LGHDT and CDR2 YNNKEL come from the germline V gene (reference sequence). Trimming cost V 4 bases and J 0 bases, with 11 bases left between them. CDR3 coding DNA: TGTGCCAGCAGCCGTCGGGGACCTAGCACAGATACGCAGTATTTT. Its protein product is CASSRRGPSTDTQYF.

The V and J genes are TRBV5-1 and TRBJ2-5, with TRBD2 matching over 8 bases. Germline V lookup: CDR1 SGHRS, CDR2 YFSETQ. Trimming cost V 4 bases and J 3 bases; bases outside gene matches: 2. This CDR3 contains 13 residues. This CDR3 is CASSNGGEETQYF. The CDR3 bases are TGCGCCAGCAGCAACGGGGGGGAAGAGACCCAGTACTTC. Full variable domain (remainder filled in from reference TRBV5-1 and TRBJ2-5): KAGVTQTPRYLIKTRGQQVTLSCSPISGHRSVSWYQQTPGQGLQFLFEYFSETQRNKGNFPGRFSGRQFSNSRSEMNVSTLELGDSALYLCASSNGGEETQYFGPGTRLLVL.

V gene TRBV28 combines with J gene TRBJ2-1; 7 bases fit TRBD2. This CDR3 spans 14 amino acids. The germline V gene encodes CDR1 MDHEN and CDR2 SYDVKM. The trim removed 5 bases at V and 7 bases at J, leaving 8 bases unmatched. The CDR3 coding sequence is TGTGCCAGCAGTCTTATTGGACTAGAGAATGAGCAGTTCTTC. It codes for CASSLIGLENEQFF.

This chain joins TRBV5-4 and TRBJ1-4; D is perhaps TRBD1 (6 bases). Germline V gene data show CDR1 as SGHNT and CDR2 as YYREEE (reference sequence). V dropped 3 bases and J dropped 8 bases, with 17 bases sitting between them. The CDR3 loop spans 15 amino acids. The CDR3 DNA sequence: TGTGCCAGCAGCTGGGGGGCTGGCTGGGACGAAAAACTGTTTTTT. It yields the protein CASSWGAGWDEKLFF.

The DNA for the CDR3 is TGTGCCAGTAGTACTAGCGGGTCTAGCTCCTACGAGCAGTACTTC. Amino acids: CASSTSGSSSYEQYF. This chain joins TRBV19 and TRBJ2-7, with 8 bases identical to TRBD2. With V trimmed by 4 bases and J by 0 bases, 5 bases remained unmatched. Germline CDR1 LNHDA, CDR2 SQIVND (reference sequence). The CDR3 totals 15 residues.

The V gene is TRBV10-3, the J gene TRBJ2-3; the match to TRBD2 covers 9 bases. J was trimmed by 6 bases and V by 4 bases; bases with no gene match: 5. This CDR3 spans 14 amino acids. From germline, CDR1 is ENHRY and CDR2 SYGVKD. The CDR3 DNA is TGTGCCATCAGTGCGCGGGAGGGCTCGGATACGCAGTATTTT. Residues: CAISAREGSDTQYF.

The chain carries TRBV19 and TRBJ1-2; weak D call: TRBD1 (6 bases). The germline V and J ends were trimmed by 6 bases and 3 bases, with 11 bases remaining between them. In germline, CDR1 is LNHDA, CDR2 SQIVND (reference sequence). The CDR3 has 13 residues. The CDR3 loop is CASSPRGDYGYTF. In DNA form, the CDR3 reads TGTGCCAGTAGCCCCAGGGGCGACTATGGCTACACCTTC.